These T cell receptor beta chains were read from a single sample in a study of cytomegalovirus exposure and HLA in healthy donors. The assay was immunoSEQ multiplex PCR, and TCRdb's table has in-frame clones only and misses some. Among 140,000 or so clones listed, roughly 80% were seen once. The sample taken for sequencing was PBMCs. The origin of the receptors is a female donor in good health and CMV-seronegative. CDR3s include the opening cysteine and the closing phenylalanine or tryptophan. Fields, in order: V gene, CDR3 length, J gene, CDR3 protein.

>TRBV6-6|14|TRBJ2-7
CASSRDTSSYEQYF
>TRBV25-1|13|TRBJ2-7
CASRGSGSYEQYF
>TRBV5-1|14|TRBJ1-5
CASSPGLSNQPQHF
>TRBV5-7|15|TRBJ2-7
CASSLDRPTSYEQYF
>TRBV6-5|14|TRBJ1-2
CASSYSWQGGGYTF
>TRBV5-6|13|TRBJ2-7
CASSFDRGYEQYF
>TRBV19|12|TRBJ1-1
CASSAGGTEAFF
>TRBV29-1|15|TRBJ1-1
CSVHRDSLMNTEAFF
>TRBV10-3|14|TRBJ2-3
CAISLSSGSDTQYF
>TRBV5-1|16|TRBJ2-5
CASSLEGGAGQETQYF
>TRBV29-1|13|TRBJ2-1
CSVSGLSYNEQFF
>TRBV4-2|16|TRBJ2-5
CASSQDRGSAVQTQYF
>TRBV9|14|TRBJ1-2
CASSTRGGDVGYTF
>TRBV6-5|13|TRBJ2-1
CASSPGLYNEQFF
>TRBV28|18|TRBJ1-5
CASSPPRWQGNSNQPQHF
>TRBV29-1|15|TRBJ1-4
CSVTLGDREREKLFF
>TRBV15|13|TRBJ1-1
CATSTPAGTEAFF
>TRBV29-1|14|TRBJ1-2
CSVDGPWTAYGYTF